This TCR beta chain was captured in a study of blood T cell repertoires in COVID-19 (dated by TCRdb to 2018 to 2021). As for the study more broadly: The collaborator samples originated in the United States, Italy and Spain and spanned the acute and convalescent phases of COVID-19. The prospective study material was composed of cDNA or gDNA derived from T cells, B-cell-depleted T cells, or PBMCs. Where HLA class I and class II types were available, the types were taken from metadata supplied by the sample provider, not from assay-based typing. Samples came from the ongoing ImmuneRACE study (first 160 participants) plus 1,254 subjects from 6 global collaborators. The repertoires were released in a freely available public database meant as a resource for research on the immune response to SARS-CoV-2. Subjects who had been exposed to COVID-19, were actively infected with it, or had recovered from it provided the deeply sampled blood TCRbeta repertoires that made up the dataset. Nearly every sample came with metadata listing a de-identified subject ID, COVID-19 status, age in years and sex.

Collaborating institutions collected whole blood in K2EDTA tubes following their own protocols. For TCRbeta analysis, collaborators shipped samples in one of three forms: frozen whole blood, isolated PBMCs, or DNA extracted from either of those sample types. As encoded in the germline V gene, CDR1 is SGHRS while CDR2 is YFSETQ. V is cut by 5 bases and J by 7 bases, and the space between the germline ends is 12 bases. The CDR3 runs 13 amino acids, cysteine and phenylalanine included. Solely the CDR3 DNA is kept, with 39 bases framed from the first base. The immunoSEQ Assay, a bias-controlled multiplex PCR, was used to amplify TCRbeta CDR3 regions from genomic DNA. The published analysis was carried out like this. The number of nucleated cells in each sample was estimated by amplification of reference gene primers within the assay. Sequence reads were collapsed and filtered to measure the absolute abundance of every unique TCRbeta CDR3 rearrangement. For each sample, productive Simpson clonality was calculated as the square root of Simpson's diversity index across productive rearrangements. The table comes from immuneACCESS by way of TCRdb, which keeps in-frame sequences with V and J called. Part of the clones is missing from these tables; in studies checked, under half for an unresolved V gene and the rest for unknown reasons. The V and J calls and the clone size are those of that table, but D and trimming were determined from the DNA. The sample table shows fewer than 80,000 clones, and roughly 89% are seen once. Roughly 2% of the sample comes from the top ten.

Notes on this clone: The specificity of this receptor is unknown. No much larger clone exists at a distance of one base, and base qualities are not known.

Here is what the overall study found, with its caveats: How much clinical and demographic metadata was included differed by source and by participant, and the metadata was provided uncurated.

The rearranged chain carries TRBV5-1 and TRBJ2-2; no D gene call is confident. The origin of this receptor is a man aged 25 to 40 with acute or convalescent COVID-19. The sample comprised peripheral blood. The sequence in DNA is TGCGCCAGCAGTTTTGAACTGAACGGGGAGCTGTTTTTT. Its protein product is CASSFELNGELFF. Where the CDR3 stops, the reference TRBV5-1 and TRBJ2-2 genes take over; the full variable domain is KAGVTQTPRYLIKTRGQQVTLSCSPISGHRSVSWYQQTPGQGLQFLFEYFSETQRNKGNFPGRFSGRQFSNSRSEMNVSTLELGDSALYLCASSFELNGELFFGEGSRLTVL.